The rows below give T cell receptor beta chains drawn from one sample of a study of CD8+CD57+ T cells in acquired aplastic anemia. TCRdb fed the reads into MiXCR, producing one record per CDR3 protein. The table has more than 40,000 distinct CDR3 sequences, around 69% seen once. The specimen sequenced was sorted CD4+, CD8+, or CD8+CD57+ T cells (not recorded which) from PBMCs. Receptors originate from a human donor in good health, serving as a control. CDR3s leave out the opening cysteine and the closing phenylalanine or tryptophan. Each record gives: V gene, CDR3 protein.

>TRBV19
AGGEVDQPQH
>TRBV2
ASTGPARTSPLH
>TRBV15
ATSRDPGDRGEQY
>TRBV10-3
AISEGGRGTDTQY
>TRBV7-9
ASSLGGAGQPQH
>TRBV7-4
ASTLSLAGTEAF
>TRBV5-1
ASSQGQGLSYEQY
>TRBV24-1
ATSDSGRAGVDTRY
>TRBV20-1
SATRTGVGETQY
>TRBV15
ATSRGQEGTDTQY
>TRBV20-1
SALRDSGTQY
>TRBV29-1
SAVRQGADTQY
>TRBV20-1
SAGRGGQETQY
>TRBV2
ASSEKRWSSGYT
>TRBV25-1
ASSESHVGGAF
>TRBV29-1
SVASLAAQY
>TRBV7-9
ASSLAEGTEAF
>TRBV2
ASSAGGRSYGYT
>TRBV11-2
ASSLEGLGSSYNSPLH
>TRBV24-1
ATSDLLGNEQF
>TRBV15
ATSRVQTRDRSYEQY
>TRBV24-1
ATSTGSNSPQY
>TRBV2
ASSRTGADYGYT
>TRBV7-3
ASSLRVDGLPNTGELF
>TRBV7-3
ASGEGSSANEQF
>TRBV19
ASSEQGPEKLF
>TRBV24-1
ATSDSHRQPQH
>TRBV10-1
ASSDGITGDEQF